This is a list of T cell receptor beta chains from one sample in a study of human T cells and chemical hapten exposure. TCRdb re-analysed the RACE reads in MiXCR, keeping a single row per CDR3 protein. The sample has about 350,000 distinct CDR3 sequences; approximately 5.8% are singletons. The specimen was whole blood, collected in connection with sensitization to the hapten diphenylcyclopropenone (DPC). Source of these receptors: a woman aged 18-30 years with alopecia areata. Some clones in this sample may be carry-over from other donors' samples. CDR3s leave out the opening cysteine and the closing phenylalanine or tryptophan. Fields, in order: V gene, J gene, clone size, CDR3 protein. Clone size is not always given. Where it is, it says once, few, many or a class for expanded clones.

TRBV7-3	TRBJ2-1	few	ASSLDRGGQSEQF
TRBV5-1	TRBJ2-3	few	ASSYSGTRASDTQY
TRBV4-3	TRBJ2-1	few	SAGDQEYNEQF
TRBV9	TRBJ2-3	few	ASSVDSDTQY
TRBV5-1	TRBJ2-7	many	ASSTLTGNLYEQY
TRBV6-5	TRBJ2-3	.	ASKMTGSTDTQY
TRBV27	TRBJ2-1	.	ASSSPAGVNEQF
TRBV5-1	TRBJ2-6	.	ASSLGISAGANVLT
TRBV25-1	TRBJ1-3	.	ASSEYLSGNTIY
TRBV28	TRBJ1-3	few	ASSATGSGNTIY
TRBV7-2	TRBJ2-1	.	ASSLAGPGLAYNEQF
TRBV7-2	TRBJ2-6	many	ASSLARQLSGANVLT
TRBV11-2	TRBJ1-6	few	ASSWGDGGNSPLH
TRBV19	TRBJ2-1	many	ASSTSGASYNEQF
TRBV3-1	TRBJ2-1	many	ASSQDSGTEALANEQF
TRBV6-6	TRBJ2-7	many	ASSYKDTSYEQY
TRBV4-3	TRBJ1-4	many	ASSQPDRDEKLF
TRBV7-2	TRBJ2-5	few	ASIGQFQETQY
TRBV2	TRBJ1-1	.	ASSEEGAPTEAF
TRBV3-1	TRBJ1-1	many	ASSPRGLLTEAF
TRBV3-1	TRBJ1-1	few	ASSQGGGGETEAF
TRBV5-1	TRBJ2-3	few	ASSWTSGDRTQY
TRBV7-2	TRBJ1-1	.	ASSLATGAARGAF
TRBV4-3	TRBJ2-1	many	ASSQDPRTSGYNEQF
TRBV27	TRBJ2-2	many	ASRPPRKGNTGELF
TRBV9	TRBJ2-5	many	ASSVWGIEETQY
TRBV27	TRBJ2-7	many	ASSLYSGAGLSSYEQY
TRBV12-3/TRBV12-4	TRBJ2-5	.	ASSQTGSGQRQSQETQY
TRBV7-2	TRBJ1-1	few	ASSLVGEEAF
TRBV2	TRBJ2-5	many	ASSGASGGQETQY
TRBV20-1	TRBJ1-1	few	SARESPEAF
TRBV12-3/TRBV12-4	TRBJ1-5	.	ASSFPLGQGDQPQH
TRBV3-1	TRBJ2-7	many	ASSRDGLYEQY
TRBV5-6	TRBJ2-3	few	ASSLAASRTDTQY
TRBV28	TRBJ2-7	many	ASSSRGSYEQY
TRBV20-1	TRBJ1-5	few	SARSFGGNQPQH
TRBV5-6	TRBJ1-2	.	ASSFRGADSGYT
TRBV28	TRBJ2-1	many	ASSPTGASMGGEQF
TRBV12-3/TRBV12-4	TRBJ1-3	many	ASSFHRGNTIY
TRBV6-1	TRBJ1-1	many	ASSPGRQSNTEAF
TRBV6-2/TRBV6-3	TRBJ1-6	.	ASCRGSAPLH